This T cell receptor (beta chain) derives from a study of CD8+ T cells in alopecia areata. Regarding this clone: The gene names given are mouse names. The read comes to an end 4 residues before the CDR3 does, leaving the germline J gene to fill in the end.

It was with CD4, CD8alpha, NKG2D, NKG2ACE and other markers that pooled cutaneous lymph node cells were sorted. RNA extraction and reverse transcription yielded cDNA as sequencing template. Clones were sequenced by immunoSEQ multiplex PCR, and TCRdb holds only the in-frame ones, with some missing. The sample was found to contain approximately 300,000 clones, and every one recurs. The CDR3 runs to 14 residues. Germline V gene sequence: CDR1 NNHNN, CDR2 SYGAGS (reference sequence). V dropped 6 bases and J dropped 0 bases, with 9 bases sitting between them. This receptor was obtained from a C3H/HeJ mouse with alopecia areata. The strain's MHC type: H2-k. The rearrangement links TRBV13-2 to TRBJ2-2; tentatively, D is TRBD1 (6 bases). Sequencing used CD4+ T cells sorted from a lymph node. The DNA read from the CDR3 is TGTGCCAGCGAGGGACATTCAAACACCGGG. Amino acid sequence: CASEGHSNTG. The complete CDR3 sequence is CASEGHSNTGQLYF.